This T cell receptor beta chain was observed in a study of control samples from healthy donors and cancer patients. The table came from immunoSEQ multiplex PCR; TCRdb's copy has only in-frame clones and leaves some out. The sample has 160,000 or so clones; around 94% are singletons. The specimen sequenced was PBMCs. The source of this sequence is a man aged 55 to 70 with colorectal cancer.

CDR3 coding DNA: TGTGCCAGCAGTGGGGAGTCGGCGTTATTCAATCAGCCCCAGCATTTT. Its protein is CASSGESALFNQPQHF. The genes are TRBV6-1 and TRBJ1-5, with D unresolved. This CDR3 has 16 amino acids. Germline V CDR1 and CDR2: MNHNS, SASEGT. V was clipped by 4 bases and J by 3 bases, with 16 bases between them.